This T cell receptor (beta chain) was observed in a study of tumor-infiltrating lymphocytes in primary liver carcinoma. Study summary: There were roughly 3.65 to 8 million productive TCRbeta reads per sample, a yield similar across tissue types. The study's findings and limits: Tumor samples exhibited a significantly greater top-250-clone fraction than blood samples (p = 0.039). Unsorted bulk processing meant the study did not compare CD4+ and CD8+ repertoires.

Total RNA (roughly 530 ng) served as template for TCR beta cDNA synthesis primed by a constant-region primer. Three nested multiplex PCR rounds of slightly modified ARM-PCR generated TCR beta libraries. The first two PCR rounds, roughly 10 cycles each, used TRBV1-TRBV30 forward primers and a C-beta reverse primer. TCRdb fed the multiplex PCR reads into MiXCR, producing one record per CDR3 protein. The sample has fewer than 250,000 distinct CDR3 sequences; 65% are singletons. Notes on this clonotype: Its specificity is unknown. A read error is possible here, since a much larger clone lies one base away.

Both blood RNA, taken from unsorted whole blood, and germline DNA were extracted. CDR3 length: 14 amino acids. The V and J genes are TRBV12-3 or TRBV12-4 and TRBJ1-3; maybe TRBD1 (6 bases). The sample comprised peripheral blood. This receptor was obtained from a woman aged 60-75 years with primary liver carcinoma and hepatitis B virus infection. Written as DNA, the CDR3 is TGTACCAGCAGACGGGGGGCGCCTGGAAACACCATATATTTT. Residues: CTSRRGAPGNTIYF.